Listed below are T cell receptor beta chains from one sample, sequenced in a study of blood T cells in healthy people across ages. TCRdb reprocessed the 5' RACE reads with MiXCR, giving one entry per CDR3 protein. Among fewer than 2 million distinct CDR3 sequences listed, about two fifths were seen once. Material: blood. These receptors all stem from a human donor in good health. Both conserved end residues are trimmed from each CDR3. Fields, in order: V gene, J gene, CDR3 protein.

TRBV20-1	TRBJ1-2	SGRGLYGYT
TRBV27	TRBJ2-1	ASKADYQSAQNEQF
TRBV29-1	TRBJ1-5	SVEVAGAKH
TRBV7-9	TRBJ1-5	ASSRFDQPQH
TRBV5-1	TRBJ1-2	ASSLGPVGTAYGYT
TRBV5-1	TRBJ1-2	ASSLVGESPGGYT
TRBV5-1	TRBJ1-2	ASSLGDQVGYT
TRBV29-1	TRBJ2-7	SGGQSYEQY
TRBV9	TRBJ2-3	ASSARQGMEDYTQY
TRBV29-1	-	SVSKAGSYNEQY
TRBV7-6	TRBJ1-5	ASSPRIGPWEPQH
TRBV10-3	TRBJ2-7	AISESEGNANEQY
TRBV2	TRBJ1-1	ATEPYSGGTEAF
TRBV29-1	-	SVERGQGARGYEQY